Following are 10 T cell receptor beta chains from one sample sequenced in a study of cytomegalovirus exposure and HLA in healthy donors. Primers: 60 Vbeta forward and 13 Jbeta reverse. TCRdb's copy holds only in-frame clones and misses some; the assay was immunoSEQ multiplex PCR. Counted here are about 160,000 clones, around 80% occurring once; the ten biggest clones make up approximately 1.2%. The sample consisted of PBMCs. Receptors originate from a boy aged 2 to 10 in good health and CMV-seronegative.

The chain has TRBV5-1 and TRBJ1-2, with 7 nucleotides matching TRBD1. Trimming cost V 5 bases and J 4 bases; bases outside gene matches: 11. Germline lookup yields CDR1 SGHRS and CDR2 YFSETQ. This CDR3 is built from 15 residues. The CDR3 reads CASRGSTGSSYGYTF. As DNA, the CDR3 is TGCGCCAGCAGAGGTTCGACAGGGAGTAGCTATGGCTACACCTTC.

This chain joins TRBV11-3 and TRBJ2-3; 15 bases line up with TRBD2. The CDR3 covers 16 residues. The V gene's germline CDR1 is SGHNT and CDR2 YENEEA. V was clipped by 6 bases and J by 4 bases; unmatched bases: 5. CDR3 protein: CASSSGLAGGSDTQYF. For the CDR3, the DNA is TGTGCCAGCAGTTCAGGACTAGCGGGGGGGTCAGATACGCAGTATTTT.

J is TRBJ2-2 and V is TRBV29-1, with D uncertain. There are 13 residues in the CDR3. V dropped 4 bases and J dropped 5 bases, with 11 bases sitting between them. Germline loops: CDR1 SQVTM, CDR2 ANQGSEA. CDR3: CSVGAKMTGELFF. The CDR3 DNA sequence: TGCAGCGTTGGGGCAAAGATGACCGGGGAGCTGTTTTTT.

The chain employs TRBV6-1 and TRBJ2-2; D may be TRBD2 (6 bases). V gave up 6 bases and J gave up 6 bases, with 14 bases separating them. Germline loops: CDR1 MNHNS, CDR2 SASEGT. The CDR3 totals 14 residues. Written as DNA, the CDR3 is TGTGCCAGCAGCGCGACTAGTTCCGCCGGGGAGCTGTTTTTT. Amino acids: CASSATSSAGELFF.

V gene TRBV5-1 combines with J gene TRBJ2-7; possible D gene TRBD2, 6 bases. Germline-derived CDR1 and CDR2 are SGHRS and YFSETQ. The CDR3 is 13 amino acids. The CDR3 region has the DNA TGCGCTTCTTCGGACGGGAGCTCCTACGAGCAGTACGTC. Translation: CASSDGSSYEQYV.

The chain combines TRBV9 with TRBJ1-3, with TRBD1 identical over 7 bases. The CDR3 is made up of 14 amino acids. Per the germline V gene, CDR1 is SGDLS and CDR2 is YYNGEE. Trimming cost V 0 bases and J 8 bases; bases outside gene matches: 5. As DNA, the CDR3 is TGTGCCAGCAGCGTAGCTACCAGGGGGGACACCATATATTTT. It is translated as CASSVATRGDTIYF.

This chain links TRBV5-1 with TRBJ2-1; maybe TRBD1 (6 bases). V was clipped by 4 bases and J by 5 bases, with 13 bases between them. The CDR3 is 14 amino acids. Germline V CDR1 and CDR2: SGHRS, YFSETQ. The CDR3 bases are TGCGCCAGCAGCACCGGGACACTCAACAATGAGCAGTTCTTC. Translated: CASSTGTLNNEQFF.

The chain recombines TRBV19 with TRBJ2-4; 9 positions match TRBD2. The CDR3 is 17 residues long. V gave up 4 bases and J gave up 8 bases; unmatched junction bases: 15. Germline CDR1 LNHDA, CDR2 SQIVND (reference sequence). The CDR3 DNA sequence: TGTGCCAGTAGTAGACCGGGACTAGCTATGGGAGTGGACATTCAGTACTTC. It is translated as CASSRPGLAMGVDIQYF.

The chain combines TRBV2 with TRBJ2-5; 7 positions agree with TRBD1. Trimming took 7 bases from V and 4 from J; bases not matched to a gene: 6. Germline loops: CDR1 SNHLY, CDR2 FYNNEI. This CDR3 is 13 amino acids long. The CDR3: CASKTGAVETQYF. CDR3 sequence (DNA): TGTGCCAGCAAAACAGGGGCAGTAGAGACCCAGTACTTC.

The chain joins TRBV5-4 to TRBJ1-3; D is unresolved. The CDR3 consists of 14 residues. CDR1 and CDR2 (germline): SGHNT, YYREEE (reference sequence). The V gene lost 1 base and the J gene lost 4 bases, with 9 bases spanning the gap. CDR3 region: CASSLFPRGNTIYF. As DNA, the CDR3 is TGTGCCAGCAGCTTGTTCCCGCGGGGAAACACCATATATTTT.